The rows below give T cell receptor beta chains drawn from one sample of a study of T cell responses to AZD1222 COVID-19 vaccine. Profiling relied on immunoSEQ multiplex PCR, and the TCRdb table lists in-frame clones only, not all of them. The data contain more than 150,000 clones, 70% to 90% of them singletons. Material: peripheral blood, obtained on day 0 of AZD1222 vaccination. All receptors come from an adult in good health. Each CDR3 is given with its conserved first and last residue. A D gene is named only where the DNA matches it firmly. Not all rows give a size; the values are once, few, many and, for expanded clones, a class.

clone size: NA
D gene: NA
V gene: TRBV29-1
J gene: TRBJ2-7
CDR3 DNA: TGCAGCGTTCCCGGGAACTCCTACGAGCAGTACTTC
CDR3 protein: CSVPGNSYEQYF

clone size: NA
D gene: NA
V gene: TRBV7-2
J gene: TRBJ2-1
CDR3 DNA: TGTGCCAGCAGCGGCTACGGGACCTACAATGAGCAGTTCTTC
CDR3 protein: CASSGYGTYNEQFF

clone size: NA
D gene: TRBD2
V gene: TRBV19
J gene: TRBJ2-2
CDR3 DNA: TGTGCCAGTGGGACTAGCGGGAGGGCCAGGGACACCGGGGAGCTGTTTTTT
CDR3 protein: CASGTSGRARDTGELFF

clone size: NA
D gene: NA
V gene: TRBV6-6
J gene: TRBJ1-6
CDR3 DNA: TGTGCCAGCAGTCACCCGGGAGCGAACTATAATTCACCCCTCCACTTT
CDR3 protein: CASSHPGANYNSPLHF

clone size: NA
D gene: NA
V gene: TRBV6-5
J gene: TRBJ1-2
CDR3 DNA: TGTGCCGGAAGAGGGATACACTATGGCTACACCTTC
CDR3 protein: CAGRGIHYGYTF

clone size: NA
D gene: TRBD2
V gene: TRBV28
J gene: TRBJ2-3
CDR3 DNA: TGTGCCAGCAGTTTGGGACTATCTAGCACAGATACGCAGTATTTT
CDR3 protein: CASSLGLSSTDTQYF

clone size: NA
D gene: TRBD2
V gene: TRBV6-5
J gene: TRBJ2-5
CDR3 DNA: TGTGCCAGCAGGCGTAGCGGGGGGGCCCGGGAGACCCAGTACTTC
CDR3 protein: CASRRSGGARETQYF

clone size: NA
D gene: NA
V gene: TRBV28
J gene: TRBJ1-2
CDR3 DNA: TGTGCCAGCAGTTTATCCGGCTGGCCTAACTATGGCTACACCTTC
CDR3 protein: CASSLSGWPNYGYTF

clone size: NA
D gene: NA
V gene: TRBV2
J gene: TRBJ1-5
CDR3 DNA: TGTGCCAGCAGTGAACGGATTCAGCCCCAGCATTTT
CDR3 protein: CASSERIQPQHF

clone size: NA
D gene: TRBD2
V gene: TRBV18
J gene: TRBJ2-5
CDR3 DNA: TGTGCCAGCTCACCACGACAGCGGGGGGGCCGGTACCAAGAGACCCAGTACTTC
CDR3 protein: CASSPRQRGGRYQETQYF

clone size: NA
D gene: TRBD1
V gene: TRBV28
J gene: TRBJ1-5
CDR3 DNA: TGTGCCAGCAGTCTCGGACAGGGCGTCAATCAGCCCCAGCATTTT
CDR3 protein: CASSLGQGVNQPQHF

clone size: NA
D gene: NA
V gene: TRBV7-2
J gene: TRBJ2-1
CDR3 DNA: TGTGCCAGCAGCTTAGACTTTTCCTACAATGAGCAGTTCTTC
CDR3 protein: CASSLDFSYNEQFF

clone size: NA
D gene: NA
V gene: TRBV6-1
J gene: TRBJ2-3
CDR3 DNA: TGTGCCAGCAGTGGCCAGAGGCGGCAGTTCACAGATACGCAGTATTTT
CDR3 protein: CASSGQRRQFTDTQYF

clone size: NA
D gene: NA
V gene: TRBV9
J gene: TRBJ1-3
CDR3 DNA: TGTGCCAGCAGCGTAGCTCTGCCAGGCGACTCTGGAAACACCATATATTTT
CDR3 protein: CASSVALPGDSGNTIYF

clone size: NA
D gene: NA
V gene: TRBV15
J gene: TRBJ2-7
CDR3 DNA: TGTGCCACCAGCAGAGGTACAGGTACAACCTACGAGCAGTACTTC
CDR3 protein: CATSRGTGTTYEQYF

clone size: NA
D gene: NA
V gene: TRBV27
J gene: TRBJ2-7
CDR3 DNA: TGTGCCAGCAGTTTATCCCCTCTACCCGGCGAGCAGTACTTC
CDR3 protein: CASSLSPLPGEQYF

clone size: NA
D gene: TRBD1
V gene: TRBV18
J gene: TRBJ1-6
CDR3 DNA: TGTGCCAGCTCACCTGGACAGGTGGGCCCCAGTTCACCCCTCCACTTT
CDR3 protein: CASSPGQVGPSSPLHF

clone size: NA
D gene: TRBD1
V gene: TRBV19
J gene: TRBJ2-3
CDR3 DNA: TGTGCCAGTAGTCTTCGACAGGGTAGCACAGATACGCAGTATTTT
CDR3 protein: CASSLRQGSTDTQYF

clone size: NA
D gene: TRBD2
V gene: TRBV7-2
J gene: TRBJ2-7
CDR3 DNA: TGTGCCAGCAGCCCGGGACTACTCTCCTACGAGCAGTACTTC
CDR3 protein: CASSPGLLSYEQYF

clone size: NA
D gene: NA
V gene: TRBV28
J gene: TRBJ1-2
CDR3 DNA: TGTGCCAGCAGCATCCTTAGAGGGGCGCGGGTCGATGGCTACACCTTC
CDR3 protein: CASSILRGARVDGYTF

clone size: NA
D gene: TRBD2
V gene: TRBV6-6
J gene: TRBJ2-7
CDR3 DNA: TGTGCCAGCAGTTACGATCAGCGGGGGTTTTACGAGCAGTACTTC
CDR3 protein: CASSYDQRGFYEQYF

clone size: NA
D gene: TRBD2
V gene: TRBV28
J gene: TRBJ2-1
CDR3 DNA: TGTGCCAGCAGACCATTAGCGGGAGATTCCTACAATGAGCAGTTCTTC
CDR3 protein: CASRPLAGDSYNEQFF

clone size: NA
D gene: NA
V gene: TRBV24-1
J gene: TRBJ1-5
CDR3 DNA: TGTGCCACCAGTAGGGCGCCCAATCAGCCCCAGCATTTT
CDR3 protein: CATSRAPNQPQHF

clone size: NA
D gene: NA
V gene: TRBV4-3
J gene: TRBJ1-1
CDR3 DNA: TGCGCCAGCAGCCAAGGTGATTCGCGGGGACGCGGCACTGAAGCTTTCTTT
CDR3 protein: CASSQGDSRGRGTEAFF

clone size: NA
D gene: TRBD1
V gene: TRBV28
J gene: TRBJ1-2
CDR3 DNA: TGTGCCAGCAGTTCAGGGACAGGGGGCGATGGCTACACCTTC
CDR3 protein: CASSSGTGGDGYTF

clone size: NA
D gene: TRBD1
V gene: TRBV30
J gene: TRBJ1-2
CDR3 DNA: TGTGCCTGGAGCGTTATGGGGACGACAGGGGGCTACACCTTC
CDR3 protein: CAWSVMGTTGGYTF

clone size: NA
D gene: NA
V gene: TRBV2
J gene: TRBJ1-6
CDR3 DNA: TGTGCCAGCAGTGAACGACGGATGGATAATTCACCCCTCCACTTT
CDR3 protein: CASSERRMDNSPLHF

clone size: NA
D gene: TRBD1
V gene: TRBV6-5
J gene: TRBJ2-7
CDR3 DNA: TGTGCCAGCACCCCAGGGGGTACCTACGAGCAGTACTTC
CDR3 protein: CASTPGGTYEQYF

clone size: NA
D gene: NA
V gene: TRBV19
J gene: TRBJ1-5
CDR3 DNA: TGTGCCAGTAGTATAGATTTGGAAATTAATCAGCCCCAGCATTTT
CDR3 protein: CASSIDLEINQPQHF

clone size: NA
D gene: NA
V gene: TRBV19
J gene: TRBJ1-1
CDR3 DNA: TGTGCCAGTAGTAGGGTGGGGGAAACTGAAGCTTTCTTT
CDR3 protein: CASSRVGETEAFF

clone size: NA
D gene: NA
V gene: TRBV28
J gene: TRBJ2-7
CDR3 DNA: TGTGCCAGCAGTTTAAACGCCAGGGGGGATTACGAGCAGTACTTC
CDR3 protein: CASSLNARGDYEQYF

clone size: NA
D gene: TRBD1
V gene: TRBV6-2/TRBV6-3
J gene: TRBJ2-4
CDR3 DNA: TGTGCCAGCAGTCCGGGACAGGTGGGAAACATTCAGTACTTC
CDR3 protein: CASSPGQVGNIQYF

clone size: NA
D gene: TRBD2
V gene: TRBV6-5
J gene: TRBJ2-5
CDR3 DNA: TGTGCCAGCAGTTACTCGCCTAGCGGGACTGGTGAGACCCAGTACTTC
CDR3 protein: CASSYSPSGTGETQYF

clone size: NA
D gene: NA
V gene: TRBV19
J gene: TRBJ2-7
CDR3 DNA: TGTGCCAGTAGTACACGGGACCGAGACTACGAGCAGTACTTC
CDR3 protein: CASSTRDRDYEQYF

clone size: NA
D gene: NA
V gene: TRBV7-8
J gene: TRBJ1-5
CDR3 DNA: TGTGCCAGCAGCTCTGAGGGGGGTAGCAATCAGCCCCAGCATTTT
CDR3 protein: CASSSEGGSNQPQHF

clone size: NA
D gene: NA
V gene: TRBV12-5
J gene: TRBJ1-6
CDR3 DNA: TGTGCTAGTGGTTTGGACGATTCACCCCTCCACTTT
CDR3 protein: CASGLDDSPLHF

clone size: NA
D gene: NA
V gene: TRBV28
J gene: TRBJ1-2
CDR3 DNA: TGTGCCAGCAGTGGGGGCTATGGCTACACCTTC
CDR3 protein: CASSGGYGYTF

clone size: once
D gene: NA
V gene: TRBV24-1
J gene: TRBJ2-5
CDR3 DNA: TGTGCCACCAGTGAACCCGGTAGGGGAGGACAAGAGACCCAGTACTTC
CDR3 protein: CATSEPGRGGQETQYF

clone size: NA
D gene: NA
V gene: TRBV6-5
J gene: TRBJ2-7
CDR3 DNA: TGTGCCAGCAGTTACTCGGGTACAGGGCGGACGCACGAGCAGTACTTC
CDR3 protein: CASSYSGTGRTHEQYF

clone size: NA
D gene: NA
V gene: TRBV2
J gene: TRBJ2-5
CDR3 DNA: TGTGCCAGCAGTGAACGAGAGGGATTACGCGAGACCCAGTACTTC
CDR3 protein: CASSEREGLRETQYF

clone size: NA
D gene: NA
V gene: TRBV18
J gene: TRBJ2-7
CDR3 DNA: TGTGCCAGCTCACCCGACCGATTACTCTACGAGCAGTACTTC
CDR3 protein: CASSPDRLLYEQYF

clone size: NA
D gene: NA
V gene: TRBV7-2
J gene: TRBJ2-7
CDR3 DNA: TGTGCCAGCAGCTCTTCTCCCTACGAGCAGTACTTC
CDR3 protein: CASSSSPYEQYF

clone size: NA
D gene: NA
V gene: TRBV29-1
J gene: TRBJ1-2
CDR3 DNA: TGCAGCGTGCACGATCCAGGAGGGGTTGGGTATGGCTACACCTTC
CDR3 protein: CSVHDPGGVGYGYTF

clone size: NA
D gene: NA
V gene: TRBV18
J gene: TRBJ1-2
CDR3 DNA: TGTGCCAGCTCATTGGGGGGCGACTATGGCTACACCTTC
CDR3 protein: CASSLGGDYGYTF

clone size: NA
D gene: TRBD1
V gene: TRBV24-1
J gene: TRBJ2-2
CDR3 DNA: TGTGCCACCAGGGAGACAGGGGTGGCCGGGGAGCTGTTTTTT
CDR3 protein: CATRETGVAGELFF

clone size: NA
D gene: NA
V gene: TRBV28
J gene: TRBJ2-7
CDR3 DNA: TGTGCCAGCCAACGCGCCCCGAGCTCCTACGAGCAGTACTTC
CDR3 protein: CASQRAPSSYEQYF